Listed here are 30 T cell receptor beta chains from one sample, sequenced in a study of shared clonotypes between healthy human individuals. Naive CD8 cells comprised CD45RO-negative, CCR7-positively selected cells, excluding terminally differentiated effector memory CD45RA+ cells. Sequencing used immunoSEQ multiplex PCR; TCRdb keeps in-frame clones, though not all of them. Among about 590,000 clones listed, over 95% were seen once. What was sequenced was naive CD8+ T cells sorted from blood. Every receptor here comes from a woman aged 25-40 years in good health.

The chain uses TRBV29-1 and TRBJ1-1, with D unclear. The CDR3 sequence is 12 residues long. V lost 3 bases and J lost 1, with 6 bases in between. Germline loops: CDR1 SQVTM, CDR2 ANQGSEA. Here the CDR3 DNA reads TGCAGCGTTGAGGTCCCGAACACTGAAGCTTTCTTT. Its translation: CSVEVPNTEAFF.

The CDR3 is CASSPSTSWVGDTQYF. CDR3 DNA: TGTGCCAGCTCCCCCTCGACTAGCTGGGTTGGGGATACGCAGTATTTT. The chain has TRBV27 and TRBJ2-3; 7 bases are a match to TRBD2. CDR1 is MNHEY and CDR2 is SMNVEV in the germline V gene (reference sequence). The CDR3 consists of 16 residues. The trim removed 8 bases at V and 6 bases at J, leaving 17 bases unmatched.

The CDR3 DNA is TGTGCCAGCAGCGCTAACCGGGATTTCTCCTACGAGCAGTACTTC. It encodes CASSANRDFSYEQYF. The rearrangement uses TRBV9 and TRBJ2-7, with D possibly being TRBD2 (5 bases). Germline V gene sequence: CDR1 SGDLS, CDR2 YYNGEE. This CDR3 has 15 amino acids. The V end lost 3 bases, the J end lost 0 bases, and 13 bases lay between the germline ends.

This sequence joins TRBV6-5 and TRBJ1-1; D gene uncertain. The CDR3 is made up of 16 amino acids. Germline CDR1 and CDR2: MNHEY and SVGAGI. The ends were cut back, 0 bases at V and 5 bases at J, with 16 bases in the middle. The DNA for the CDR3 is TGTGCCAGCAGTTACTCCGTAGGCAGGACCGATACTGAAGCTTTCTTT. This codes for CASSYSVGRTDTEAFF.

The CDR3 region has the DNA TGTGCCAGCACCCTAGCGGGGCTCCGCGAGCAGTACTTC. Protein sequence: CASTLAGLREQYF. The gene calls are TRBV2 and TRBJ2-7; TRBD2 matches at 9 bases. V lost 7 bases, J lost 6 bases, and 7 bases stayed unmatched. The CDR3 sequence is 13 residues long. CDR1 and CDR2 (germline): SNHLY, FYNNEI.

V and J are TRBV9 and TRBJ2-3; 14 nucleotides line up with TRBD2. In germline, CDR1 is SGDLS, CDR2 YYNGEE. V was clipped by 4 bases and J by 9 bases; unmatched bases: 16. The length of the CDR3 is 18 residues. CDR3: CASSPGTSGSRGTGTQYF. The CDR3 DNA reads as TGTGCCAGCAGCCCCGGGACTAGCGGGAGCCGGGGGACGGGCACGCAGTATTTT. The variable domain in full, completed from reference TRBV9 and TRBJ2-3, reads DSGVTQTPKHLITATGQRVTLRCSPRSGDLSVYWYQQSLDQGLQFLIQYYNGEERAKGNILERFSAQQFPDLHSELNLSSLELGDSALYFCASSPGTSGSRGTGTQYFGPGTRLTVL.

The rearrangement joins TRBV11-2 to TRBJ2-1, with D maybe TRBD1 (6 bases). V lost 4 bases to trimming and J lost 7 bases, with 8 bases between them. CDR3 size: 12 residues. Germline V gene sequence: CDR1 SGHAT, CDR2 FQNNGV. CDR3 amino acids: CASSSQGNEQFF. CDR3 DNA: TGTGCCAGCAGCTCGCAGGGGAATGAGCAGTTCTTC.

The chain combines TRBV13 with TRBJ1-5; a weak D match, TRBD1 (5 bases). The CDR3 is 14 residues long. Germline-derived CDR1 and CDR2 are PRHDT and FYEKMQ (reference sequence). Trimming stripped 5 bases from V and 7 bases from J, with 15 bases between. The CDR3 nucleotides read TGTGCCAGCAGCCTGGGAGGGGCGGGCCAGCCCCAGCATTTT. This codes for CASSLGGAGQPQHF.

This rearrangement joins TRBV27 to TRBJ2-3, with 11 bases fitting TRBD2. V lost 1 base, J lost 0 bases, and 3 bases stayed unmatched. Per germline, CDR1 MNHEY and CDR2 SMNVEV (reference sequence). The CDR3 sequence is 17 residues long. The DNA for the CDR3 is TGTGCCAGCAGTTTATGGGGGACTAGCGGAAGCACAGATACGCAGTATTTT. Amino acids: CASSLWGTSGSTDTQYF.

In its sample, this clone was seen once. The V and J genes are TRBV6-5 and TRBJ1-1, with D tentatively TRBD1 (5 bases). Between the trimmed V and J ends, which lost 6 bases and 2 bases, there was a span of 16 bases. There are 15 residues in the CDR3. Germline lookup yields CDR1 MNHEY and CDR2 SVGAGI. Here the CDR3 DNA reads TGTGCCAGCAGCCCCCGTTTCAGGGTAAACACTGAAGCTTTCTTT. This translates into CASSPRFRVNTEAFF.

The gene calls are TRBV2 and TRBJ1-1; D is perhaps TRBD1 (5 bases). The germline V gene has CDR1 SNHLY and CDR2 FYNNEI. Trimming shortened V by 5 bases and J by 2 bases, and 9 bases separated the two germline ends. The CDR3 is made up of 13 amino acids. The CDR3 reads CASSTGINTEAFF. Here the CDR3 DNA reads TGTGCCAGCAGTACAGGAATAAACACTGAAGCTTTCTTT.

The V gene is TRBV29-1, the J gene TRBJ2-7; tentatively, D is TRBD1 (5 bases). The CDR3 extends over 15 amino acids. Trimming left V 0 bases short and J 1 base short, with 13 bases between. Germline CDR1 and CDR2: SQVTM and ANQGSEA. The CDR3 sequence: CSVEDGGRASYEQYF. DNA of the CDR3: TGCAGCGTTGAAGACGGCGGCAGGGCTTCCTACGAGCAGTACTTC.

J is TRBJ2-7 and V is TRBV5-1, with a tentative D call TRBD2 (6 bases). Germline CDR1 reads SGHRS; CDR2 reads YFSETQ. This CDR3 contains 13 residues. The V gene lost 3 bases and the J gene lost 4 bases, with 11 bases spanning the gap. CDR3 in DNA: TGCGCCAGCAGCTCTCGGGAGAGTTACGAGCAGTACTTC. Residues: CASSSRESYEQYF.

This CDR3 is CATSSRDTDTQYF. CDR3 bases: TGTGCCACCAGCAGCAGGGATACAGATACGCAGTATTTT. The chain has TRBV15 and TRBJ2-3, with D maybe TRBD1 (5 bases). This CDR3 has 13 amino acids. Germline V gives CDR1 LNHNV, CDR2 YYDKDF (reference sequence). V was trimmed by 3 bases and J by 3 bases, leaving 7 bases between them.

This chain joins TRBV14 and TRBJ1-1, with TRBD1 matching over 8 bases. The CDR3 contains 16 residues. V trimming: 2 bases; J trimming: 6 bases; junction bases outside the gene matches: 11. CDR1 is SGHDN and CDR2 is FVKESK in the germline V gene. The CDR3 nucleotides read TGTGCCAGCAGCCAATTGGGCCAGGGGGCGTTCTCTGAAGCTTTCTTT. Its protein is CASSQLGQGAFSEAFF. The entire variable domain, with the rest obtained from reference TRBV14 and TRBJ1-1, is as follows: EAGVTQFPSHSVIEKGQTVTLRCDPISGHDNLYWYRRVMGKEIKFLLHFVKESKQDESGMPNNRFLAERTGGTYSTLKVQPAELEDSGVYFCASSQLGQGAFSEAFFGQGTRLTVV.

This chain links TRBV5-4 with TRBJ2-7; D is perhaps TRBD2 (6 bases). V gave up 1 base and J gave up 1 base, with 12 bases separating them. CDR3 size: 15 residues. The germline V gene encodes CDR1 SGHNT and CDR2 YYREEE (reference sequence). The CDR3 nucleotides read TGTGCCAGCAGCTTGTCCGGGAGAGCGTCCTACGAGCAGTACTTC. Amino acid sequence: CASSLSGRASYEQYF.

The chain recombines TRBV21-1 with TRBJ1-3; the table's D call of TRBD1 was not tested on the DNA. TRBV21-1 is listed as a pseudogene. CDR3 length: 16 residues. The CDR3 region is CASSKQKQGEGNTIYF. The CDR3 DNA reads TGTGCCAGCAGCAAGCAAAAACAGGGGGAAGGAAACACCATATATTTT.

This clone came up once. The chain has TRBV28 and TRBJ2-1, with TRBD2 identical over 7 bases. The CDR3 has 14 residues. V was pared by 3 bases and J by 4 bases, with 3 bases of the junction left unmatched. Germline V lookup: CDR1 MDHEN, CDR2 SYDVKM. The DNA for the CDR3 is TGTGCCAGCAGTTTCACTAGCGCGTACAATGAGCAGTTCTTC. It translates to CASSFTSAYNEQFF.

This clone was counted once. This sequence joins TRBV11-2 and TRBJ2-7, with 7 bases fitting TRBD2. Germline-derived CDR1 and CDR2 are SGHAT and FQNNGV. The ends lost 4 bases at V and 1 base at J; junction bases unmatched: 10. The CDR3 length is 16 residues. The DNA of the CDR3 is TGTGCCAGCAGCTATATTGGGGGGGGAAATTCCTACGAGCAGTACTTC. Its translation is CASSYIGGGNSYEQYF. Drawing the rest from reference TRBV11-2 and TRBJ2-7, the complete variable domain is EAGVAQSPRYKIIEKRQSVAFWCNPISGHATLYWYQQILGQGPKLLIQFQNNGVVDDSQLPKDRFSAERLKGVDSTLKIQPAKLEDSAVYLCASSYIGGGNSYEQYFGPGTRLTVT.

The chain employs TRBV19 and TRBJ1-1; D unresolved. V was clipped by 4 bases and J by 4 bases, with 7 bases between them. The CDR3 consists of 12 residues. Germline CDR1 and CDR2: LNHDA and SQIVND (reference sequence). The CDR3 here is CASSRGVTEAFF. CDR3 coding DNA: TGTGCCAGTAGTAGGGGTGTCACTGAAGCTTTCTTT.

The sample holds one count of this clone. The chain is built from TRBV7-6 and TRBJ2-1, with 10 positions matching TRBD2. V shed 5 bases and J 4 bases; nucleotides not matched to a gene: 5. Germline loops: CDR1 SGHVS, CDR2 FNYEAQ. CDR3 length: 15 residues. Written as DNA, the CDR3 is TGTGCCAGCAGCACAGGACTAGCGGAGTACAATGAGCAGTTCTTC. This gives the protein CASSTGLAEYNEQFF.

The genes are TRBV28 and TRBJ1-6; unclear D gene. From germline, CDR1 is MDHEN and CDR2 SYDVKM. Trimming left V 1 base short and J 8 bases short, with 9 bases between. The CDR3 is 14 amino acids. The CDR3 protein is CASSLFPRDSPLHF. The CDR3 DNA is TGTGCCAGCAGTTTATTCCCCCGAGATTCACCCCTCCACTTT.

The chain employs TRBV9 and TRBJ2-2; D gene uncertain. Trimming left V 3 bases short and J 8 bases short, with 8 bases between. The CDR3 loop spans 12 amino acids. Germline loops: CDR1 SGDLS, CDR2 YYNGEE. CDR3 bases: TGTGCCAGCAGCGGAGATCCTGGGGAGCTGTTTTTT. Its protein product is CASSGDPGELFF. Full variable domain (remainder filled in from reference TRBV9 and TRBJ2-2): DSGVTQTPKHLITATGQRVTLRCSPRSGDLSVYWYQQSLDQGLQFLIQYYNGEERAKGNILERFSAQQFPDLHSELNLSSLELGDSALYFCASSGDPGELFFGEGSRLTVL.

The genes are TRBV7-9 and TRBJ2-2, with D uncertain. The germline V gene has CDR1 SEHNR and CDR2 FQNEAQ (reference sequence). This CDR3 contains 15 residues. The V gene lost 4 bases and the J gene lost 4 bases, with 13 bases spanning the gap. Here the CDR3 DNA reads TGTGCCAGCAGCTCAGCCCCCGAGGCCACCGGGGAGCTGTTTTTT. It encodes CASSSAPEATGELFF.

The chain employs TRBV29-1 and TRBJ2-4; D is possibly TRBD2 (6 bases). Trimming removed 6 bases from V and 2 bases from J, with 14 bases in between. Germline CDR1 SQVTM, CDR2 ANQGSEA. The CDR3 has 14 residues. This CDR3 is CSVDIADTKNIQYF. The DNA for the CDR3 is TGCAGCGTGGATATAGCGGATACCAAAAACATTCAGTACTTC.

V is TRBV29-1 and J is TRBJ1-1; 9 positions agree with TRBD1. This CDR3 has 14 amino acids. Trimming cost V 5 bases and J 5 bases; bases outside gene matches: 9. Looked up from germline, CDR1 is SQVTM and CDR2 is ANQGSEA. DNA for the CDR3: TGCAGCGTTAAGACAGGGGGTACTTGGACTGAAGCTTTCTTT. Translated, it gives CSVKTGGTWTEAFF.

V and J are TRBV6-5 and TRBJ2-7, with D possibly being TRBD1 or TRBD2 (7 bases each). The germline V and J ends were trimmed by 5 bases and 6 bases, with 14 bases remaining between them. The CDR3 extends over 13 amino acids. Germline V gene sequence: CDR1 MNHEY, CDR2 SVGAGI. CDR3 in DNA: TGTGCCAGCAGTGCAGGGGGGGGGTCCGAGCAGTACTTC. Translated: CASSAGGGSEQYF.

V is TRBV7-9 and J is TRBJ2-2; the D gene is possibly TRBD1 (5 bases). From germline, CDR1 is SEHNR and CDR2 FQNEAQ (reference sequence). The CDR3 is 14 amino acids. The germline V and J ends were trimmed by 8 bases and 7 bases, with 17 bases remaining between them. The CDR3 is CASRHWTIGGELFF. The CDR3 DNA reads as TGTGCCAGCCGACATTGGACAATTGGCGGGGAGCTGTTTTTT.

V usage is TRBV7-9 and J usage is TRBJ2-5; 8 nucleotides line up with TRBD1. V lost 3 bases to trimming and J lost 4 bases; unmatched junction nucleotides: 7. Germline lookup yields CDR1 SEHNR and CDR2 FQNEAQ (reference sequence). The CDR3 has 15 residues. Written as DNA, the CDR3 is TGTGCCAGCAGCTTCACGACAGGGGACGCAGAGACCCAGTACTTC. Amino acid sequence: CASSFTTGDAETQYF.

This clone was found once. This chain joins TRBV29-1 and TRBJ1-1; D gene unclear. Germline CDR1 SQVTM, CDR2 ANQGSEA. V gave up 4 bases and J gave up 1 base, with 7 bases separating them. The CDR3 runs 12 residues. CDR3 protein: CSVASGNTEAFF. The DNA for the CDR3 is TGCAGCGTTGCCTCTGGGAACACTGAAGCTTTCTTT.